These 22 T cell receptor beta chains share one sample of origin, sequenced in a study of metastatic and nonmetastatic thyroid tumors (dated by TCRdb to 2018 to 2020). Receptors were amplified or captured by PCR. Sequencing used an Illumina HiSeq 4000. TCRdb cleaned the public reads at Q25 with fastp, built clones with MiXCR and kept in-frame beta chains. This sample is represented by about 69,000 clones; 14% of them were singletons. The top ten constitute about 7% of the sample. No patient had received any treatment before thyroid surgery. Sequencing was performed on blood. These receptors were taken from a male donor with papillary thyroid cancer or a benign thyroid nodule (not recorded which). Some clones in this sample may be carry-over from other donors' samples.

The sample holds a few counts of this clone. This sequence may be a read error, since a much larger clone differs from it by one base. The same CDR3 is also encoded by other DNA sequences in this sample. The chain recombines TRBV25-1 with TRBJ2-3; 7 positions match TRBD2. Germline loops: CDR1 MGHDK, CDR2 SYGVNS. V was pared by 2 bases and J by 5 bases, with 7 bases of the junction left unmatched. This CDR3 spans 15 amino acids. CDR3 bases: TGTGCCAGCAGTGAACCCGCGGGAGTGGGAGATACGCAGTATTTT. Protein product: CASSEPAGVGDTQYF.

This clone was recorded a few times. This chain links TRBV30 with TRBJ2-7; weak D call: TRBD1 (6 bases). CDR3 length: 14 amino acids. Per germline, CDR1 GTSNPN and CDR2 SVGIG (reference sequence). Trimming took 6 bases from V and 3 from J, leaving 18 bases between them. The CDR3 sequence: CACSRTESIYEQYF. The CDR3 region has the DNA TGTGCCTGTTCTCGGACAGAGAGCATCTACGAGCAGTACTTC.

V and J are TRBV2 and TRBJ2-5; 11 bases are a match to TRBD1. The CDR3 sequence is 13 residues long. Germline V gene lookup returns CDR1 SNHLY and CDR2 FYNNEI. The V gene end was trimmed by 6 bases and the J gene end by 5 bases; junction bases not matched to a gene: 2. As DNA, the CDR3 is TGTGCCAGCAGGGACAGGGGGCGGGAGACCCAGTACTTC. Protein product: CASRDRGRETQYF.

V is TRBV7-9 and J is TRBJ2-2; D remains ambiguous. Germline-derived CDR1 and CDR2 are SEHNR and FQNEAQ (reference sequence). V lost 5 bases and J lost 4, with 8 bases in between. The CDR3 runs 13 residues. This CDR3 reads CASSPDPTGELFF. CDR3 DNA: TGTGCCAGCAGCCCCGATCCCACCGGGGAGCTGTTTTTT.

This clone was seen at least ten times. This may arise from a read error, as a much more abundant clone is one base away. The gene calls are TRBV6-1 and TRBJ1-1; TRBD1 aligns across 8 bases. The CDR3 length is 15 residues. Trimming took 5 bases from V and 6 from J; bases not matched to a gene: 11. CDR1 and CDR2 from the germline V gene are MNHNS and SASEGT. CDR3 residues: CASSTMGQEVSEAFF. CDR3 nucleotide sequence: TGTGCCAGCAGTACCATGGGACAGGAGGTATCTGAAGCTTTCTTT.

This clone was picked up many times. Within the sample, other DNA sequences also encode this same CDR3. The CDR3 loop reads CASSVLHRVTCGYEQYV. Here the CDR3 DNA reads TGTGCCAGCAGCGTATTACACAGGGTTACGTGTGGCTACGAGCAGTACGTC. The chain links TRBV9 to TRBJ2-7; possible D gene TRBD1, 6 bases. The CDR3 totals 17 residues. Germline V lookup: CDR1 SGDLS, CDR2 YYNGEE. V lost 1 base, J lost 3 bases, and 20 bases lay in between.

This clone was counted at least ten times. The V call is TRBV5-4, the J call TRBJ2-1; 11 bases are a match to TRBD2. This CDR3 has 16 amino acids. In germline, CDR1 is SGHNT, CDR2 YYREEE (reference sequence). Unmatched junction bases numbered 7, after V lost 0 bases and J lost 8 bases. Here the CDR3 reads CASSLALAGGADEQFF. The CDR3 bases are TGTGCCAGCAGCTTGGCCCTAGCGGGAGGTGCGGATGAGCAGTTCTTC. Complete variable domain (other parts from reference TRBV5-4 and TRBJ2-1): ETGVTQSPTHLIKTRGQQVTLRCSSQSGHNTVSWYQQALGQGPQFIFQYYREEENGRGNFPPRFSGLQFPNYSSELNVNALELDDSALYLCASSLALAGGADEQFFGPGTRLTVL.

In this sample, this clone turned up many times. This chain's CDR3 is CASSLSQGNYGYTF. The CDR3 DNA is TGCGCCAGCAGCTTGTCTCAGGGGAACTATGGCTACACCTTC. The chain combines TRBV5-1 with TRBJ1-2; perhaps TRBD1 as D (6 bases). Looked up from germline, CDR1 is SGHRS and CDR2 is YFSETQ. V dropped 1 base and J dropped 2 bases, with 9 bases sitting between them. The CDR3 totals 14 residues. The full variable domain, rest sourced from reference TRBV5-1 and TRBJ1-2, is KAGVTQTPRYLIKTRGQQVTLSCSPISGHRSVSWYQQTPGQGLQFLFEYFSETQRNKGNFPGRFSGRQFSNSRSEMNVSTLELGDSALYLCASSLSQGNYGYTFGSGTRLTVV.

The chain is built from TRBV5-6 and TRBJ1-2; D is undetermined. From germline, CDR1 is SGHDT and CDR2 YYEEEE. The CDR3 is 15 amino acids. Trimming pared 0 bases from V and 5 bases from J, leaving 14 bases between. CDR3 protein: CASSLVGPVAYGYTF. The CDR3 coding sequence is TGTGCCAGCAGCTTGGTCGGCCCCGTAGCTTATGGCTACACCTTC.

This clone was detected ten times or more. V is TRBV28 and J is TRBJ1-1, with unresolved D. V lost 3 bases and J 7 bases, leaving 9 bases between the germline ends. This CDR3 contains 12 residues. Germline V gene data show CDR1 as MDHEN and CDR2 as SYDVKM. The CDR3 DNA sequence: TGTGCCAGCAGTTTTCCCACTGGTGAAGCTTTCTTT. Its protein is CASSFPTGEAFF.

For this clone: Being one base from a much bigger clone, this may be a read error. The V call is TRBV9, the J call TRBJ2-1, with D possibly being TRBD2 (5 bases). This CDR3 region has 13 residues. V lost 1 base, J lost 6 bases, and 8 bases lay in between. Germline V gives CDR1 SGDLS, CDR2 YYNGEE. Here the CDR3 reads CASSVIGSNEQFF. DNA of the CDR3: TGTGCCAGCAGCGTAATAGGGAGCAATGAGCAGTTCTTC.

Here the CDR3 DNA reads TGTGCCAGCAGCCCCCCGGGACAGCCCCACAAAAACATTCAGTACTTC. This translates into CASSPPGQPHKNIQYF. The chain uses TRBV12-3 or TRBV12-4 and TRBJ2-4; 7 positions match TRBD1. J was trimmed by 3 bases and V by 6 bases; bases with no gene match: 11. The CDR3 is 16 residues long.

This clone was recorded many times. The CDR3 sequence is CASKLPEESDEQFF. CDR3 sequence (DNA): TGTGCCAGCAAACTTCCAGAGGAGAGTGATGAGCAGTTCTTC. The gene calls are TRBV5-4 and TRBJ2-1; D gene uncertain. From germline, CDR1 is SGHNT and CDR2 YYREEE (reference sequence). This CDR3 has 14 amino acids. The V and J ends lost 6 bases and 8 bases respectively, with 18 bases between them.

The genes are TRBV27 and TRBJ2-1; 13 bases fit TRBD2. V trimming: 4 bases; J trimming: 8 bases; junction bases outside the gene matches: 11. This CDR3 comprises 17 residues. Looked up from germline, CDR1 is MNHEY and CDR2 is SMNVEV (reference sequence). Here the CDR3 DNA reads TGTGCCAGCAGTTCCCCGGGACTAGCGGGAAAGGGAGATGAGCAGTTCTTC. It yields the protein CASSSPGLAGKGDEQFF.

This clone was found many times. The rearrangement joins TRBV12-3 or TRBV12-4 to TRBJ1-1; 7 nucleotides line up with TRBD1. The CDR3 sequence is 14 residues long. With V trimmed by 6 bases and J by 4 bases, 8 bases remained unmatched. The CDR3 here is CASRDWTGGTEAFF. The CDR3 coding sequence is TGTGCCAGCAGGGACTGGACAGGAGGCACTGAAGCTTTCTTT.

This clone was seen a few times. The chain employs TRBV27 and TRBJ1-1; D is undetermined. The CDR3 is made up of 12 amino acids. Per the germline V gene, CDR1 is MNHEY and CDR2 is SMNVEV (reference sequence). The V and J ends lost 7 bases and 11 bases respectively, with 17 bases between them. CDR3 amino acids: CASKWEGSRAFF. The CDR3 DNA follows: TGTGCCAGCAAGTGGGAGGGTTCGAGGGCTTTCTTT.

This clone was found many times. The chain uses TRBV19 and TRBJ2-1; TRBD2 agrees at 7 bases. CDR1 is LNHDA and CDR2 is SQIVND in the germline V gene (reference sequence). The CDR3 contains 14 residues. With 8 bases clipped from V and 7 bases from J, the junction kept 11 bases outside the gene matches. The CDR3 region has the DNA TGTGCCAGTGCAGCGGGGTGGGGTAAGAATGAGCAGTTCTTC. This gives the protein CASAAGWGKNEQFF.

The J gene is TRBJ1-1, the V gene TRBV11-2, with unresolved D. Between the trimmed V and J ends, which lost 0 bases and 4 bases, there was a span of 24 bases. CDR1 is SGHAT and CDR2 is FQNNGV in the germline V gene. This CDR3 is 19 amino acids long. The CDR3: CASSLDPPGRAPTGTEAFF. CDR3 DNA sequence: TGTGCCAGCAGCTTAGACCCACCGGGGAGGGCACCCACTGGCACTGAAGCTTTCTTT.

This clone was recorded at least ten times. CDR3 residues: CASSPPTSGRFLAYEQYF. CDR3 in DNA: TGTGCCAGCAGCCCTCCGACTAGCGGGAGGTTCCTTGCCTACGAGCAGTACTTC. The chain joins TRBV7-2 to TRBJ2-7, with 13 nucleotides matching TRBD2. Germline CDR1 reads SGHTA; CDR2 reads FQGNSA. The V segment lost 5 bases and the J segment 2 bases; nucleotides outside the gene matches: 12. The CDR3 runs 18 residues. Using reference TRBV7-2 and TRBJ2-7 for the parts outside the CDR3, the full variable domain is GAGVSQSPSNKVTEKGKDVELRCDPISGHTALYWYRQSLGQGLEFLIYFQGNSAPDKSGLPSDRFSAERTGGSVSTLTIQRTQQEDSAVYLCASSPPTSGRFLAYEQYFGPGTRLTVT.

This clone was seen at least ten times. The chain has TRBV18 and TRBJ2-7; unclear D gene. The ends were cut back, 6 bases at V and 2 bases at J, with 14 bases in the middle. Germline CDR1 reads KGHSH; CDR2 reads LQKENI. The CDR3 spans 14 residues. CDR3: CASSRSRLPYEQYF. CDR3 DNA: TGTGCCAGCTCTAGAAGCCGGCTGCCCTACGAGCAGTACTTC.

This clone has a count of ten or more. The V and J genes are TRBV20-1 and TRBJ1-5; D remains unclear. Trimming pared 3 bases from V and 7 bases from J, leaving 10 bases between. Germline loops: CDR1 DFQATT, CDR2 SNEGSKA (reference sequence). The CDR3 is made up of 12 amino acids. CDR3 amino acids: CSARPLGQPQHF. The CDR3 DNA is TGCAGTGCTAGGCCCTTAGGCCAGCCCCAGCATTTT.

The table lists this clone with many counts. V gene TRBV6-2 or TRBV6-3 combines with J gene TRBJ2-7; D gene ambiguous. The CDR3 is 16 residues long. CDR1 is MNHEY and CDR2 is SVGEGT in the germline V gene. V lost 7 bases and J 2 bases, leaving 21 bases between the germline ends. The CDR3, as DNA: TGTGCCAGCACTTTCGTCCCCCTCCAGGCTCCCTACGAGCAGTACTTC. Protein product: CASTFVPLQAPYEQYF.